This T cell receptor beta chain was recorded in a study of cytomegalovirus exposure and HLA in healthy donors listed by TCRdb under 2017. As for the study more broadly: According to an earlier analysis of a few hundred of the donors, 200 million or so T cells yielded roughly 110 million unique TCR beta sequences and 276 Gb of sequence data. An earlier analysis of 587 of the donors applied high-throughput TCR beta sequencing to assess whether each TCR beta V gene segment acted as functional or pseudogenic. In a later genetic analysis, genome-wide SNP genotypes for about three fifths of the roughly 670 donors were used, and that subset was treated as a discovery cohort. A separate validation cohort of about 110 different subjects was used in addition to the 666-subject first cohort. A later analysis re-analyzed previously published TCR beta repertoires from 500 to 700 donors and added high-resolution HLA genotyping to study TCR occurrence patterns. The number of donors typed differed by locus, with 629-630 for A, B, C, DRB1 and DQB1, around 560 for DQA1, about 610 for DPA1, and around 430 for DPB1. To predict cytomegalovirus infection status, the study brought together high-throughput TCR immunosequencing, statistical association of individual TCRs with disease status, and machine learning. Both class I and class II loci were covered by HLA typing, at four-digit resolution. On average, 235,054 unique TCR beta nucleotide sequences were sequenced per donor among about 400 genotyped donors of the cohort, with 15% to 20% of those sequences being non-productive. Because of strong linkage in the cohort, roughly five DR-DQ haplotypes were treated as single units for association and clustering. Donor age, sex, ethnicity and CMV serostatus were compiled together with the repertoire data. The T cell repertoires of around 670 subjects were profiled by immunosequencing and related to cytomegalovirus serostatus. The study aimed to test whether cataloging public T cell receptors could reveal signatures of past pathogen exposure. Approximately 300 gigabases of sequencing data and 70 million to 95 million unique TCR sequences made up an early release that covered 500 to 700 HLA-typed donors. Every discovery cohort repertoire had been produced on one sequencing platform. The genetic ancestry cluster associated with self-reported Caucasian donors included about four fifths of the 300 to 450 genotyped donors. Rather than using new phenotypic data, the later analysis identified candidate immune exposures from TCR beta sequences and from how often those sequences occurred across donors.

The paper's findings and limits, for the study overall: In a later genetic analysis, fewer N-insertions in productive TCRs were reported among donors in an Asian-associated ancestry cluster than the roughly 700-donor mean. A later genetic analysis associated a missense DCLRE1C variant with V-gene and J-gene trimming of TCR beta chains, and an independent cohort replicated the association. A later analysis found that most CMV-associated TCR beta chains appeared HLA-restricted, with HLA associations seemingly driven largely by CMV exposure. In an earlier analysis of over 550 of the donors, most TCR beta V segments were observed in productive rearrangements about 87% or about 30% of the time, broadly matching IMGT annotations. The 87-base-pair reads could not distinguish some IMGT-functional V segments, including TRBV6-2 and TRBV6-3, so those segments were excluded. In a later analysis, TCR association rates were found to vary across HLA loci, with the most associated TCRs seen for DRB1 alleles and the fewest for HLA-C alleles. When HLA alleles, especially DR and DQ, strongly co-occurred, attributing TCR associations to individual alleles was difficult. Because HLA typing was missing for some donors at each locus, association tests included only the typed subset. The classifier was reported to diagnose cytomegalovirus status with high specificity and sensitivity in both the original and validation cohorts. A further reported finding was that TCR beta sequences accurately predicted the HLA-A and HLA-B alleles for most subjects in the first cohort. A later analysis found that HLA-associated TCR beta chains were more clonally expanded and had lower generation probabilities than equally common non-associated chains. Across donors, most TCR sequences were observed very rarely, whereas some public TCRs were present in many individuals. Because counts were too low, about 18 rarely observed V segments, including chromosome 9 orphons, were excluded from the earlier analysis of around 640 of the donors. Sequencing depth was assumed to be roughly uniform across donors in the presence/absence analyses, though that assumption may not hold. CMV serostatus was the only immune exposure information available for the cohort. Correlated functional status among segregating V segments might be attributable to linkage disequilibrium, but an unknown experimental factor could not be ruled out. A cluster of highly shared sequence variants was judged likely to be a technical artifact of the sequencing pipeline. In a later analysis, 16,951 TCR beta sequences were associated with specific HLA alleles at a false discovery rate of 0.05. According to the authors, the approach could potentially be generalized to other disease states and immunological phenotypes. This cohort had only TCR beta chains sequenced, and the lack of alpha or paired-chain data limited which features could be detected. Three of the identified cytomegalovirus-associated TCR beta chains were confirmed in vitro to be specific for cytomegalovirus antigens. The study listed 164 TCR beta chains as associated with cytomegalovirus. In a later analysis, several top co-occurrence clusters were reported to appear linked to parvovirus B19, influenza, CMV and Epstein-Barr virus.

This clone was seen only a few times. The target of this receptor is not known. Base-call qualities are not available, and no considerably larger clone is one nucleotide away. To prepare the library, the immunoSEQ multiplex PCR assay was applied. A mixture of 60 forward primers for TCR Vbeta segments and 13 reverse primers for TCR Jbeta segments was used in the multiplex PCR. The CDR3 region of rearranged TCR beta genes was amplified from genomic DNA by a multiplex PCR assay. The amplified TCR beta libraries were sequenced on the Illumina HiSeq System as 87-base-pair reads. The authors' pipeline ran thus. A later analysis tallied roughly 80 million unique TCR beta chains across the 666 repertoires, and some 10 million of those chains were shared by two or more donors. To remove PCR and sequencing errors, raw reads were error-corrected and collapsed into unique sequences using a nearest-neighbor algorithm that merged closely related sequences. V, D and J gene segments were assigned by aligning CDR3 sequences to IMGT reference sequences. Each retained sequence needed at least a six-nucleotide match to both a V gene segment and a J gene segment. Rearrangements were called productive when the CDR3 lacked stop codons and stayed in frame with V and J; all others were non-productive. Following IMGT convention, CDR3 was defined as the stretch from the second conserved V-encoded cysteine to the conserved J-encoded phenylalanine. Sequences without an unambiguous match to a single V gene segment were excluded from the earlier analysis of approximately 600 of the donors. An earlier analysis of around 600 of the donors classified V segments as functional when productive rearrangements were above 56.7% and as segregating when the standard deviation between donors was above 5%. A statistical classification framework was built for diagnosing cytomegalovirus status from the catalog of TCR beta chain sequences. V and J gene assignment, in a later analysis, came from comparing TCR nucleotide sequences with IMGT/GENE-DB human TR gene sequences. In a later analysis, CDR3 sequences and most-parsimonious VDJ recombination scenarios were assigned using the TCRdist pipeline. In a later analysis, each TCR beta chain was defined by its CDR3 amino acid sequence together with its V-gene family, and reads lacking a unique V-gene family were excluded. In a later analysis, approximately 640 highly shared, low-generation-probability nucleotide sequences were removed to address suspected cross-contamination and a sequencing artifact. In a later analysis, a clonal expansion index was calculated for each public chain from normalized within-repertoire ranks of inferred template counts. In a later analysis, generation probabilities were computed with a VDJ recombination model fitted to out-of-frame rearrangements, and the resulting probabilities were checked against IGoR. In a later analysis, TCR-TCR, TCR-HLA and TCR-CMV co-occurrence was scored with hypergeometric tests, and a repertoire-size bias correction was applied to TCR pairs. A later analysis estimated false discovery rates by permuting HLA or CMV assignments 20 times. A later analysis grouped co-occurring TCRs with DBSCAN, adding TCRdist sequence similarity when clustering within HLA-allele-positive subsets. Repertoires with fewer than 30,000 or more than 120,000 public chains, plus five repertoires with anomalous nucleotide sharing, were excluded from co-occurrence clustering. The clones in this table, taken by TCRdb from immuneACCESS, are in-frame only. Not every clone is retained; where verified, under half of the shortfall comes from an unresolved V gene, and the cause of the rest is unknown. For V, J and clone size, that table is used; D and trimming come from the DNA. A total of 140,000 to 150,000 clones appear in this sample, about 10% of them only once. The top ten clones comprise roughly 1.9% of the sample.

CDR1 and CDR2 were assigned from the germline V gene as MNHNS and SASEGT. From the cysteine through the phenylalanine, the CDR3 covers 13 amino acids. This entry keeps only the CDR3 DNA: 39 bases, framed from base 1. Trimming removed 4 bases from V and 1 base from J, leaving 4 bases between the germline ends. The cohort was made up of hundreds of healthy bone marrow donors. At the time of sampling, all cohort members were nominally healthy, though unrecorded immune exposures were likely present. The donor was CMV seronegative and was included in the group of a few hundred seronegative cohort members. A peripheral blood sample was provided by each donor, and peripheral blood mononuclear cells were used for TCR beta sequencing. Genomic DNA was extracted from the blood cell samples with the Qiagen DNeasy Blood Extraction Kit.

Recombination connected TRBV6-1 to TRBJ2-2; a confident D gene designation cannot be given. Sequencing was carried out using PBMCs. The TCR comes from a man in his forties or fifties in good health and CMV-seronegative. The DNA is TGTGCCAGCAGTGGACAGAACACCGGGGAGCTGTTTTTT. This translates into CASSGQNTGELFF.